The present entry profiles one T cell receptor (beta chain) with its context. Germline trimming cut 5 bases from V and 7 bases from J; bases unmatched to any gene: 7. CDR1 and CDR2 from the germline V gene are MDHEN and SYDVKM. CDR3 length: 15 amino acids. Per the authors' pipeline: From reference gene primer amplification, estimates of nucleated cell counts were derived. Measured with immunoSEQ multiplex PCR; TCRdb has only the in-frame clones, and not every one. V, J and clone size derive from that table, while D and trimming were established from the DNA sequence. Here the sample spans around 180,000 clones, roughly 80% being singletons. This sample stems from a study of blood T cell repertoires in COVID-19. Study-wide context: Material from acute and convalescent COVID-19 was sourced from the United States, Italy and Spain. PBMCs, B-cell-depleted T cells, or T cells were the source of the cDNA or gDNA that made up the material.

V usage is TRBV28 and J usage is TRBJ2-1, with 11 bases fitting TRBD2. This receptor was taken from a man aged 55 to 69 with active or convalescent COVID-19. The specimen was peripheral blood. CDR3 region: CASSTTSGGVNEQFF. CDR3 nucleotide sequence: TGTGCCAGCAGTACTACTAGCGGGGGAGTGAATGAGCAGTTCTTC.